Below, 15 T cell receptor beta chains from the same sample are listed, as sequenced in a study of CD8 T cells in Susac syndrome. RNA, at about 0.5 to 1 ug, was reverse transcribed with random hexamers. One entry per CDR3 protein, called by TCRdb with MiXCR from the immunoSEQ multiplex PCR reads. The sample has approximately 100,000 distinct CDR3 sequences, around 90% seen once. The sequenced material came from CD4+ T cells from PBMCs. The receptors originated from a human donor in good health.

CDR3 in amino acids: CASSRPDEKLFF. The CDR3 DNA reads TGTGCCAGCAGTCGGCCGGATGAAAAACTGTTTTTT. The chain uses TRBV27 and TRBJ1-4; D remains ambiguous. The V end lost 5 bases, the J end lost 6 bases, and 7 bases lay between the germline ends. This CDR3 region has 12 residues. CDR1 MNHEY and CDR2 SMNVEV come from the germline V gene (reference sequence).

The rearrangement joins TRBV29-1 to TRBJ2-7; D is ambiguous. V lost 1 base and J 4 bases, leaving 11 bases between the germline ends. Germline CDR1 SQVTM, CDR2 ANQGSEA. CDR3 length: 13 residues. CDR3 sequence: CSVEGVTGYEQYF. CDR3 bases: TGCAGCGTTGAAGGGGTTACCGGTTACGAGCAGTACTTC.

The gene calls are TRBV12-3 or TRBV12-4 and TRBJ1-1, with 7 bases matching TRBD1. CDR3 size: 10 residues. V shed 5 bases and J 14 bases; nucleotides not matched to a gene: 5. The CDR3 nucleotides read TGTGCCAGCAGTCCCGGGACAGCATTCTTT. It yields the protein CASSPGTAFF.

The chain recombines TRBV13 with TRBJ1-1, with D maybe TRBD1 (5 bases). Trimming removed 4 bases from V and 4 bases from J, with 16 bases in between. This CDR3 is built from 15 residues. The germline gives CDR1 PRHDT, CDR2 FYEKMQ (reference sequence). CDR3 bases: TGTGCCAGCAGCTACGGACTGACCGGGGGCACTGAAGCTTTCTTT. Translated: CASSYGLTGGTEAFF. The entire variable domain, with the rest obtained from reference TRBV13 and TRBJ1-1, is as follows: AAGVIQSPRHLIKEKRETATLKCYPIPRHDTVYWYQQGPGQDPQFLISFYEKMQSDKGSIPDRFSAQQFSDYHSELNMSSLELGDSALYFCASSYGLTGGTEAFFGQGTRLTVV.

This clonotype was found a few times. V usage is TRBV7-2 and J usage is TRBJ1-1; no definite D call. V dropped 2 bases and J dropped 5 bases, with 12 bases sitting between them. This CDR3 contains 14 residues. CDR1 is SGHTA and CDR2 is FQGNSA in the germline V gene. The CDR3 protein is CASSLFAGRTEAFF. CDR3 DNA sequence: TGTGCCAGCAGCTTATTTGCAGGTCGGACTGAAGCTTTCTTT.

This sequence joins TRBV24-1 and TRBJ2-2; unclear D gene. Trimming stripped 3 bases from V and 0 bases from J, with 7 bases between. CDR1 KGHDR and CDR2 SFDVKD come from the germline V gene. This CDR3 is built from 15 residues. This chain's CDR3 is CATSDMRTNTGELFF. As DNA, the CDR3 is TGTGCCACCAGTGATATGAGGACGAACACCGGGGAGCTGTTTTTT.

This chain joins TRBV9 and TRBJ1-2, with 7 bases identical to TRBD1. The CDR3 runs to 14 residues. Germline CDR1 SGDLS, CDR2 YYNGEE. V lost 2 bases to trimming and J lost 11 bases; unmatched junction nucleotides: 12. CDR3 loop: CASSVNIGTDLYTF. The CDR3 nucleotides are TGTGCCAGCAGCGTCAACATCGGGACAGACCTTTACACCTTC.

This clonotype occurred once. J is TRBJ1-2 and V is TRBV5-1; TRBD1 might be the D (5 bases). The CDR3 is 15 residues long. V dropped 3 bases and J dropped 0 bases, with 12 bases sitting between them. Germline V gene lookup returns CDR1 SGHRS and CDR2 YFSETQ. CDR3 DNA: TGCGCCAGCAGCTCGAGGGGTGAAGCTAACTATGGCTACACCTTC. Translated, it gives CASSSRGEANYGYTF.

The V call is TRBV18, the J call TRBJ1-2; D gene uncertain. Per germline, CDR1 KGHSH and CDR2 LQKENI. This CDR3 is 15 amino acids long. Trimming removed 1 base from V and 3 bases from J, with 12 bases in between. The CDR3 nucleotides are TGTGCCAGCTCACCACGCGCCACAGCGGACTATGGCTACACCTTC. Protein product: CASSPRATADYGYTF.

The rearrangement uses TRBV5-1 and TRBJ1-1; D is unresolved. The CDR3 has 13 residues. CDR1 is SGHRS and CDR2 is YFSETQ in the germline V gene. V was pared by 2 bases and J by 4 bases, with 9 bases between. CDR3 bases: TGCGCCAGCAGCTTCGTCGCAGCCACTGAAGCTTTCTTT. This codes for CASSFVAATEAFF.

The chain couples TRBV7-2 to TRBJ2-7, with D uncertain. The CDR3 runs to 13 residues. Germline V gene data show CDR1 as SGHTA and CDR2 as FQGNSA. With 4 bases removed from V and 6 bases from J, the gap between germline ends came to 13 bases. In nucleotides, the CDR3 is TGTGCCAGCAGCTCAGTTCGGGTGCGCGAGCAGTACTTC. It translates to CASSSVRVREQYF.

This clonotype occurred once. This chain joins TRBV10-3 and TRBJ1-2, with 10 bases identical to TRBD1. J gave up 3 bases and V 10 bases, and 5 bases lay outside the gene matches. The CDR3 is made up of 13 amino acids. Germline CDR1 ENHRY, CDR2 SYGVKD. DNA of the CDR3: TGTGCCACCGACAGGGGGCTCGACTATGGCTACACCTTC. As protein: CATDRGLDYGYTF.

The chain employs TRBV12-3 or TRBV12-4 and TRBJ1-2, with TRBD1 as a possible D gene (6 bases). Trimming left V 6 bases short and J 8 bases short, with 13 bases between. The CDR3 runs to 12 residues. The CDR3 nucleotides are TGTGCCAGCAGCCTCGACAGGAAGGGCTACACCTTC. Protein sequence: CASSLDRKGYTF.

The rearrangement joins TRBV5-1 to TRBJ2-7, with D perhaps TRBD2 (6 bases). This CDR3 has 15 residues. Deletions cut 5 bases from V and 0 bases from J, with 15 bases between. Germline lookup yields CDR1 SGHRS and CDR2 YFSETQ. The chain's CDR3 is CASRGPGLSSYEQYF. The CDR3 coding sequence is TGCGCCAGCAGAGGACCGGGACTGAGCTCCTACGAGCAGTACTTC.

This clonotype was detected only once. V and J are TRBV7-9 and TRBJ2-7, with D possibly TRBD2 on 5 matching bases. The V and J ends lost 5 bases and 5 bases respectively, with 19 bases between them. The CDR3 loop spans 15 amino acids. In germline, CDR1 is SEHNR, CDR2 FQNEAQ (reference sequence). The CDR3 is CASSPSSGADDEQYF. The CDR3 DNA reads TGTGCCAGCAGCCCCTCGAGCGGAGCGGATGACGAGCAGTACTTC.